The 21 T cell receptor beta chains in this list originate from one sample, sequenced in a study of molecular identifiers for immune sequencing clone quantification. TCRdb reanalysed the PCR reads using MiXCR and keeps one entry per CDR3 protein. In the table there are 60,000 to 65,000 distinct CDR3 sequences, about 19% of which are singletons. Sequencing was carried out using naive CD8+ T cells from blood, with Jurkat cell RNA spiked in. The subset was: FACS-sorted CD8+CD4-CCR7+CD45RA+ naive T cells. The receptors were gathered from a human donor in good health. Some libraries in this study had Jurkat cell RNA spiked in.

This clonotype showed up many times. The V call is TRBV28, the J call TRBJ1-5; 7 bases agree with TRBD1. The germline V gene has CDR1 MDHEN and CDR2 SYDVKM. The V and J ends lost 2 bases and 7 bases, in that order; junction bases with no gene match: 5. This CDR3 contains 14 residues. The CDR3 here is CASSLEGASQPQHF. CDR3 DNA sequence: TGTGCCAGCAGTTTAGAGGGGGCATCCCAGCCCCAGCATTTT.

The sample holds many counts of this clonotype. The gene calls are TRBV4-1 and TRBJ2-3; 10 bases match TRBD1. Germline assignment: CDR1 MGHRA and CDR2 YSYEKL. The CDR3 loop spans 15 amino acids. V was pared by 11 bases and J by 3 bases, with 11 bases of the junction left unmatched. This CDR3 reads CAGGPGQGITDTQYF. CDR3 bases: TGCGCCGGGGGACCGGGACAGGGGATAACAGATACGCAGTATTTT.

In this sample, this clonotype turned up many times. This chain uses TRBV6-5 with TRBJ2-5, with D possibly TRBD1 on 6 matching bases. Germline V CDR1 and CDR2: MNHEY, SVGAGI. Trimming took off 4 bases at V and 1 base at J, with 10 bases between the two ends. The CDR3 has 14 amino acids. The CDR3 is CASSFGQIQETQYF. CDR3 bases: TGTGCCAGCAGTTTTGGACAGATCCAAGAGACCCAGTACTTC.

The sample holds many counts of this clonotype. V and J are TRBV7-9 and TRBJ2-3; D not certain. V was shortened by 1 base and J by 6 bases, with 8 bases between the two germline ends. The CDR3 loop spans 13 amino acids. The germline V gene has CDR1 SEHNR and CDR2 FQNEAQ (reference sequence). This chain's CDR3 is CASSLDPSDTQYF. CDR3 DNA sequence: TGTGCCAGCAGCTTAGATCCATCCGATACGCAGTATTTT.

This clonotype was recorded many times. The V and J genes are TRBV24-1 and TRBJ2-2; 8 bases align to TRBD2. The CDR3 runs 17 residues. Germline V gene data show CDR1 as KGHDR and CDR2 as SFDVKD. The trim removed 5 bases at V and 0 bases at J, leaving 7 bases unmatched. The chain's CDR3 is CATSAWVSGTNTGELFF. The CDR3, as DNA: TGTGCCACCAGTGCGTGGGTTAGCGGGACGAACACCGGGGAGCTGTTTTTT.

As regards this clonotype: A junction end diverges from the germline sequence, so it may reflect a read error. The DNA of the CDR3 is TGTGCCAGCAGAGTCGGTTACAATGAGCAGCTCTTC. It is translated as CASRVGYNEQLF. The V gene is TRBV6-2 or TRBV6-3, the J gene TRBJ2-1; no definite D call. The germline gives CDR1 MNHEY, CDR2 SVGEGT. The CDR3 is 12 residues long.

This clonotype was seen repeatedly, ten times or more. The chain is built from TRBV5-1 and TRBJ1-4; 10 bases are a match to TRBD1. V was pared by 4 bases and J by 6 bases, with 6 bases of the junction left unmatched. CDR3 size: 15 residues. From germline, CDR1 is SGHRS and CDR2 YFSETQ. CDR3 loop: CASSLGQGGHEKLFF. DNA of the CDR3: TGCGCCAGCAGCCTAGGACAGGGGGGCCATGAAAAACTGTTTTTT.

This clonotype was counted many times. The rearrangement joins TRBV12-3 or TRBV12-4 to TRBJ2-3, with a tentative D call TRBD1 (5 bases). The CDR3 consists of 14 residues. Trimming shortened V by 2 bases and J by 2 bases, and 8 bases separated the two germline ends. The CDR3 region is CASSLTGSTDTQYF. The CDR3 DNA is TGTGCCAGCAGTTTAACAGGATCCACAGATACGCAGTATTTT.

This clonotype showed up many times. V is TRBV4-1 and J is TRBJ2-1; TRBD1 aligns across 9 bases. The CDR3 is 16 residues long. J lost 4 bases, V lost 2 bases, and 6 bases had no gene match. Germline lookup yields CDR1 MGHRA and CDR2 YSYEKL. For the CDR3, the DNA is TGCGCCAGCAGCCAAACCGGGACAGGGAGTTACAATGAGCAGTTCTTC. Translated, it gives CASSQTGTGSYNEQFF.

The J gene is TRBJ2-5, the V gene TRBV7-2; maybe TRBD2 (6 bases). CDR1 and CDR2 (germline): SGHTA, FQGNSA. V was cut by 4 bases and J by 7 bases, with 13 bases left in between. CDR3 size: 13 residues. The chain's CDR3 is CASSSRDSGTQYF. CDR3 nucleotides: TGTGCCAGCAGCTCACGGGACTCAGGGACCCAGTACTTC.

Comments on this clonotype: A much larger clone differs by one base, so this may be a read error. V is TRBV7-6 and J is TRBJ2-3; D perhaps matches TRBD2 (7 bases). Per the germline V gene, CDR1 is SGHVS and CDR2 is FNYEAQ. The CDR3 runs to 15 residues. V lost 5 bases and J lost 2, with 14 bases in between. Here the CDR3 reads CASSDRGAITDTQYF. The CDR3 DNA reads as TGTGCCAGCAGCGACCGGGGGGCAATCACAGATACGCAGTATTTT.

This clonotype occurred many times. J is TRBJ2-2 and V is TRBV4-1, with D possibly matching TRBD2 (5 bases). From germline, CDR1 is MGHRA and CDR2 YSYEKL. Trimming removed 4 bases at V and 4 bases at J, with 13 bases between. This CDR3 is 15 amino acids long. CDR3 coding DNA: TGCGCCAGCAGCCTCTCCGGGATACCCACCGGGGAGCTGTTTTTT. Protein: CASSLSGIPTGELFF.

This clonotype was counted at least ten times. CDR3 nucleotides: TGTGCCAGCAGCTTAGGATTGGATCCCACGGGCCATGGCTACACCTTC. The encoded protein is CASSLGLDPTGHGYTF. V and J are TRBV7-9 and TRBJ1-2; D call uncertain. The germline V gene encodes CDR1 SEHNR and CDR2 FQNEAQ (reference sequence). The CDR3 has 16 residues. Deletions cut 1 base from V and 6 bases from J, with 18 bases between.

The CDR3 DNA follows: TGTGCCAGCAGCCCCCGTATCCAGACCTACAATGAGCAGTTCTTC. It codes for CASSPRIQTYNEQFF. This chain joins TRBV7-9 and TRBJ2-1; D is uncertain. Germline V gives CDR1 SEHNR, CDR2 FQNEAQ (reference sequence). The CDR3 contains 15 residues. V was trimmed by 5 bases and J by 2 bases, leaving 13 bases between them.

This clonotype was recorded at least ten times. CDR3 loop: CASSSGLAVNTGELFF. The CDR3 region has the DNA TGTGCCAGCAGCTCAGGACTAGCGGTTAACACCGGGGAGCTGTTTTTT. The chain is built from TRBV11-3 and TRBJ2-2, with 10 bases lining up with TRBD2. This CDR3 contains 16 residues. The V segment lost 4 bases and the J segment 2 bases; nucleotides outside the gene matches: 4. From germline, CDR1 is SGHNT and CDR2 YENEEA.

The table lists this clonotype with many counts. This chain joins TRBV6-1 and TRBJ2-3, with 9 bases aligning to TRBD2. Germline assignment: CDR1 MNHNS and CDR2 SASEGT. CDR3 length: 15 residues. V trimming: 0 bases; J trimming: 7 bases; junction bases outside the gene matches: 5. The CDR3 loop is CASSEASLAGNTQYF. The CDR3 DNA reads as TGTGCCAGCAGTGAAGCTTCCCTAGCGGGAAATACGCAGTATTTT.

Concerning this clonotype itself: Just one base apart from a much larger clone, this may be a read error. The rearrangement joins TRBV5-5 to TRBJ2-7, with 7 bases identical to TRBD1. The V gene end was trimmed by 4 bases and the J gene end by 5 bases; junction bases not matched to a gene: 12. CDR1 SGHKS and CDR2 YYEKEE come from the germline V gene (reference sequence). The CDR3 spans 15 residues. The CDR3 DNA reads TGTGCCAGCAGCCCCGGGACAGCTACCTTCGACGAGCAGTACTTC. Amino acid sequence: CASSPGTATFDEQYF.

This clonotype was observed many times. CDR3 nucleotide sequence: TGTGCCAGCTATGGGGTGGCGGCCAATGAGCAGTTCTTC. This codes for CASYGVAANEQFF. The V and J genes are TRBV11-2 and TRBJ2-1; unclear D gene. This CDR3 has 13 amino acids. CDR1 and CDR2 from the germline V gene are SGHAT and FQNNGV. V lost 8 bases and J lost 6, with 14 bases in between. The full variable domain, completed using reference TRBV11-2 and TRBJ2-1, is EAGVAQSPRYKIIEKRQSVAFWCNPISGHATLYWYQQILGQGPKLLIQFQNNGVVDDSQLPKDRFSAERLKGVDSTLKIQPAKLEDSAVYLCASYGVAANEQFFGPGTRLTVL.

The genes are TRBV7-9 and TRBJ2-7, with D possibly matching TRBD1 (6 bases). V lost 5 bases, J lost 3 bases, and 11 bases lay in between. The CDR3 is 13 residues long. Looked up from germline, CDR1 is SEHNR and CDR2 is FQNEAQ (reference sequence). The chain's CDR3 is CASSGDRIYEQYF. CDR3 coding DNA: TGTGCCAGCAGCGGAGACAGGATCTACGAGCAGTACTTC.

This clonotype was counted between two and nine times. A much larger clone lies a single base off, so this may be a read error. The rearrangement links TRBV30 to TRBJ2-3; D unclear. The CDR3 extends over 15 amino acids. V was shortened by 0 bases and J by 2 bases, with 12 bases between the two germline ends. Germline V gene data show CDR1 as GTSNPN and CDR2 as SVGIG (reference sequence). The CDR3 region has the DNA TGTGCCTGGAGTGTAAATGTAGCCATCACAGATACGCAGTATTTT. This sequence encodes CAWSVNVAITDTQYF.

The sample holds a few counts of this clonotype. This clone may be a read error of a much larger clone one base away. The chain couples TRBV14 to TRBJ1-3; no definite D call. Germline V gene sequence: CDR1 SGHDN, CDR2 FVKESK. CDR3 length: 16 amino acids. The chain's CDR3 is CASGHRPPRAGNTIYF. The DNA of the CDR3 is TGTGCCAGCGGCCACCGTCCCCCAAGGGCTGGAAACACCATATATTTT.